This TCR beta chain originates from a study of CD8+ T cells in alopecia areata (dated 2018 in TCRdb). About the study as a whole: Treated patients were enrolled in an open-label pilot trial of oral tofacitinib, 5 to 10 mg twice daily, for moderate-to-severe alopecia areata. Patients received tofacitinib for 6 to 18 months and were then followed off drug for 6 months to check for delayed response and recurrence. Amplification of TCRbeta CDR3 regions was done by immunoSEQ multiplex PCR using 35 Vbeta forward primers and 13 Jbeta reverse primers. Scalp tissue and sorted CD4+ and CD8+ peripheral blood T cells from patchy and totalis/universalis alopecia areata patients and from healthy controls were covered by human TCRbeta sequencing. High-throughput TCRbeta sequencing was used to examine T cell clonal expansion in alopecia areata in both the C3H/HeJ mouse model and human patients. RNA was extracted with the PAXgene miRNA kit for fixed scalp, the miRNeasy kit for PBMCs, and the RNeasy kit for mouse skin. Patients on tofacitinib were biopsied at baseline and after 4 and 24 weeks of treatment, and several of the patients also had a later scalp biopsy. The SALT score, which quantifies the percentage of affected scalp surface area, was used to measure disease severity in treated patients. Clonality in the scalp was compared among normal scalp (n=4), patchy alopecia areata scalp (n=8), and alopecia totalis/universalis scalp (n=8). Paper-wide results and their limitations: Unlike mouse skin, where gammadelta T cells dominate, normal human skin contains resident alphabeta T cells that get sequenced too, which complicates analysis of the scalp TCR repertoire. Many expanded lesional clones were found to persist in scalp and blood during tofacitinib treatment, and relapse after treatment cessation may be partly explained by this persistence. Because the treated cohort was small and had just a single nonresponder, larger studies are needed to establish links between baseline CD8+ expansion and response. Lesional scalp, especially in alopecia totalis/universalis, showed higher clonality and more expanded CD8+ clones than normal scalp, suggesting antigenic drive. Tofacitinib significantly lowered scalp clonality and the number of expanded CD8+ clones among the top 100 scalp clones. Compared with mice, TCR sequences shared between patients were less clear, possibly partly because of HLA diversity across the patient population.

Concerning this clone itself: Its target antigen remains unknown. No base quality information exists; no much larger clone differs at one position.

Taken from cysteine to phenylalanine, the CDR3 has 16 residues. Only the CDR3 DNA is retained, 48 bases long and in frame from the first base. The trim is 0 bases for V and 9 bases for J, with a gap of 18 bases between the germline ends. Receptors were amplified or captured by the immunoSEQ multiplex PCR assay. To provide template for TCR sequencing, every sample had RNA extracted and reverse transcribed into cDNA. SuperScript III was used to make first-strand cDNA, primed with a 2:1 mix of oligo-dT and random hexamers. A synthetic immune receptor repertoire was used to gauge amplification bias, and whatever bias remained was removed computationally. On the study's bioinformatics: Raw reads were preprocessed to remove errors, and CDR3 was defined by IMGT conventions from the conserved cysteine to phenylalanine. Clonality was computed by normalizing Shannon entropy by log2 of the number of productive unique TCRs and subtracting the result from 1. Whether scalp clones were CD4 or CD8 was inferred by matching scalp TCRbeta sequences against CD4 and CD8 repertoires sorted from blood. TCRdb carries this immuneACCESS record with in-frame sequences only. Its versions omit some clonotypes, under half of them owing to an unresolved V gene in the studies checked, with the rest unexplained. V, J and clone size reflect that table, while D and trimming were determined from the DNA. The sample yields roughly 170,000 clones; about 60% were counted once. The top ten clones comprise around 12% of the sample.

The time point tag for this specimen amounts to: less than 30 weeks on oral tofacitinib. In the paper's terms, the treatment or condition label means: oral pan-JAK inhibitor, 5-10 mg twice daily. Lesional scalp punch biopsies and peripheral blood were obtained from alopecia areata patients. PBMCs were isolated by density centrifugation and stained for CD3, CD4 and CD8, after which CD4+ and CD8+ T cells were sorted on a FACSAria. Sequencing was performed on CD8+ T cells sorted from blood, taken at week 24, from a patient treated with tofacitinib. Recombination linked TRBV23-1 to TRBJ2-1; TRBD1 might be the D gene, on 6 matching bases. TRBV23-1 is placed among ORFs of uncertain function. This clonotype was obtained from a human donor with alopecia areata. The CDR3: CASSQSRETGAPEQFF. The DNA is TGCGCCAGCAGTCAATCCCGCGAGACAGGCGCCCCTGAGCAGTTCTTC.